A selection of T cell receptor beta chains follows, all from one sample in a study of CD8+CD57+ T cells in acquired aplastic anemia. TCRdb redid the calling of the reads with MiXCR, one entry per CDR3 protein. The data show 160,000 or so distinct CDR3 sequences, 40% to 55% seen once. Sequencing input: sorted CD4+, CD8+, or CD8+CD57+ T cells (not recorded which) from PBMCs. The receptors come from a human donor with aplastic anemia. The conserved cysteine and the conserved F or W are not part of the CDR3 here. Fields, in order: V gene, J gene, CDR3 protein.

v_call: TRBV20-1
j_call: TRBJ2-5
cdr3_aa: SASARLGTQY

v_call: TRBV19
j_call: TRBJ1-1
cdr3_aa: ASRGAGTTQAF

v_call: TRBV15
j_call: TRBJ2-1
cdr3_aa: ATSSSTSGGTVGGQF

v_call: TRBV7-2
j_call: TRBJ2-4
cdr3_aa: ASSPLGGSRIVNIQY

v_call: TRBV7-3
j_call: TRBJ2-5
cdr3_aa: ASSTSDPPRTQY

v_call: TRBV5-1
j_call: TRBJ2-7
cdr3_aa: ASSWNGQGGSYEQY

v_call: TRBV6-1
j_call: TRBJ1-3
cdr3_aa: ASSEGPPSGNTIY

v_call: TRBV12-3/TRBV12-4
j_call: TRBJ1-2
cdr3_aa: ASSKAGAYGYA

v_call: TRBV5-5
j_call: TRBJ2-2
cdr3_aa: ASSSKDTENTGELF

v_call: TRBV19
j_call: TRBJ1-2
cdr3_aa: ASSTERGRNGYT

v_call: TRBV7-2
j_call: TRBJ1-5
cdr3_aa: ASSTGLISNQPQH

v_call: TRBV19
j_call: TRBJ2-7
cdr3_aa: ASTPSLIASSSYEQY

v_call: TRBV10-3
j_call: TRBJ2-1
cdr3_aa: AISESIAGRASSYNEQF

v_call: TRBV2
j_call: TRBJ1-2
cdr3_aa: ASSPTRTGQGYT

v_call: TRBV20-1
j_call: TRBJ2-7
cdr3_aa: SARDSGGREQY

v_call: TRBV2
j_call: TRBJ1-6
cdr3_aa: ASRPWDGNSPLH

v_call: TRBV4-1
j_call: TRBJ2-6
cdr3_aa: ASSQDGGGANALT

v_call: TRBV6-6
j_call: TRBJ2-6
cdr3_aa: ASSSLAEAGANVLT

v_call: TRBV6-1
j_call: TRBJ1-1
cdr3_aa: ASMEGPEAF